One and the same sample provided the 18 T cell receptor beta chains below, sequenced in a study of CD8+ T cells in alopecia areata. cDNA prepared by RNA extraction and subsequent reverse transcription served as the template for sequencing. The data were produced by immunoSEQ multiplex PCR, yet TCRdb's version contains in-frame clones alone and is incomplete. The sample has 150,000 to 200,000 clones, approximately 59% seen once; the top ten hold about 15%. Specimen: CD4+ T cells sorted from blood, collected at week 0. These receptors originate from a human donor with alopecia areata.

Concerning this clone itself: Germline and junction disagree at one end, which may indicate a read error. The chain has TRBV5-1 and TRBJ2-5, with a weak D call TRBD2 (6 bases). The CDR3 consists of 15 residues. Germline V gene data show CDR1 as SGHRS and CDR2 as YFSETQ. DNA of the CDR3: TGCGCCAGCAGCTTCTCCGGGACTGTGCAAGAGGCCCAGTACTTC. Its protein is CASSFSGTVQEAQYF. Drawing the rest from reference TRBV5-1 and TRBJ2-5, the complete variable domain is KAGVTQTPRYLIKTRGQQVTLSCSPISGHRSVSWYQQTPGQGLQFLFEYFSETQRNKGNFPGRFSGRQFSNSRSEMNVSTLELGDSALYLCASSFSGTVQEAQYFGPGTRLLVL.

CDR3 protein: CASSPLGQETQYF. The CDR3 DNA sequence: TGTGCCAGCTCACCACTCGGCCAAGAGACCCAGTACTTC. The chain joins TRBV18 to TRBJ2-5; no reliable D call. Per germline, CDR1 KGHSH and CDR2 LQKENI. V was shortened by 1 base and J by 1 base, with 4 bases between the two germline ends. The CDR3 consists of 13 residues.

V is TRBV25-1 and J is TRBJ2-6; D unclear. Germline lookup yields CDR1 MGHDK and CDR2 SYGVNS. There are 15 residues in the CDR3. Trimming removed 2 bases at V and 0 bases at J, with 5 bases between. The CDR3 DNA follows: TGTGCCAGCAGTGAAGACTTCTCTGGGGCCAACGTCCTGACTTTC. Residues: CASSEDFSGANVLTF.

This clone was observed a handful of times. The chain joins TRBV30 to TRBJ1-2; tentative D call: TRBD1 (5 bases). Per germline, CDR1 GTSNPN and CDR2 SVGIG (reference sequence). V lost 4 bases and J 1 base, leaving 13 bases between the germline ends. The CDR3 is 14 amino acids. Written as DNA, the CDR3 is TGTGCCTGGATTCCGGGACCGGGTAACTATGGCTACACCTTC. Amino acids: CAWIPGPGNYGYTF.

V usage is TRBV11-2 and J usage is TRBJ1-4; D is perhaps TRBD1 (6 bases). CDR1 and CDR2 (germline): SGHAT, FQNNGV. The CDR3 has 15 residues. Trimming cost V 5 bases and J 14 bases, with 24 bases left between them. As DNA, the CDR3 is TGTGCCAGCAGCCTCAGGGGTCTTGATCGCGAAGGTCTGTTTTTT. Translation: CASSLRGLDREGLFF.

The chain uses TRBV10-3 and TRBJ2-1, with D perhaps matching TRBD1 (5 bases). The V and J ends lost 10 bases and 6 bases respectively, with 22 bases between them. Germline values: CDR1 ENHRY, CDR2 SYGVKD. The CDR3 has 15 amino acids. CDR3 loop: CATVDQKGPANEQFF. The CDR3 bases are TGTGCCACCGTTGACCAAAAGGGGCCGGCCAATGAGCAGTTCTTC.

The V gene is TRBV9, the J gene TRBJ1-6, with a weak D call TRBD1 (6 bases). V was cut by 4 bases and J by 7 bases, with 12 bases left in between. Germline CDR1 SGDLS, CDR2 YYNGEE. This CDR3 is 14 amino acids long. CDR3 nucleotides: TGTGCCAGCAGCAAGGGGGGGTACAATTCACCCCTCCACTTT. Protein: CASSKGGYNSPLHF.

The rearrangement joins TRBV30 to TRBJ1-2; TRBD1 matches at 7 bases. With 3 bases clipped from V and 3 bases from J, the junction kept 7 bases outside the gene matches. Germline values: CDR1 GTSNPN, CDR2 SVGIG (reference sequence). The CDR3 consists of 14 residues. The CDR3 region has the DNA TGTGCCTGGAGAAAAGGACAGGCCTACTATGGCTACACCTTC. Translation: CAWRKGQAYYGYTF.

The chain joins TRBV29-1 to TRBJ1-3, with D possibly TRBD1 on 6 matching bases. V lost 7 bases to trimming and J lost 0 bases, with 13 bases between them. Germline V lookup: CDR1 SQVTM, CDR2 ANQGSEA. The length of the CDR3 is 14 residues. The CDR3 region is CSASQGPSGNTIYF. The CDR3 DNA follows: TGCAGCGCCTCACAGGGCCCCTCTGGAAACACCATATATTTT.

The CDR3 DNA is TGTGCCTCACTTCCCAGCGGGGGGGCGACCGGGGAGCTGTTTTTT. It yields the protein CASLPSGGATGELFF. The chain uses TRBV30 and TRBJ2-2; 10 bases agree with TRBD2. This CDR3 region has 15 residues. The junction had 10 bases not matched to a gene; V was cut back by 7 bases and J by 5 bases. Germline V gives CDR1 GTSNPN, CDR2 SVGIG (reference sequence).

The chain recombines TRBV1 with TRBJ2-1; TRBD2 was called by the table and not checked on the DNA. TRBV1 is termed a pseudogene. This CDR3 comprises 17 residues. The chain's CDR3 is CTSSQDRVAGLALGQFF. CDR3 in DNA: TGCACCAGCAGCCAAGATAGAGTAGCGGGACTAGCTCTGGGGCAGTTCTTC.

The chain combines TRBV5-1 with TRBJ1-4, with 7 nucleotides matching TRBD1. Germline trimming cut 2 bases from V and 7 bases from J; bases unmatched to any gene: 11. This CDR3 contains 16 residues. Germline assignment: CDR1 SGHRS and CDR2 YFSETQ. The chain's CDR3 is CASSFGPEGAGEKLFF. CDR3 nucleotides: TGCGCCAGCAGCTTCGGCCCCGAGGGGGCTGGTGAAAAACTGTTTTTT.

As DNA, the CDR3 is TGCAGCGGGGGGCAGTCAACTAATGAAAAACTGTTTTTT. It yields the protein CSGGQSTNEKLFF. The V and J genes are TRBV29-1 and TRBJ1-4; a weak D match, TRBD1 (6 bases). CDR3 length: 13 amino acids. V dropped 7 bases and J dropped 0 bases, with 9 bases sitting between them. Germline assignment: CDR1 SQVTM and CDR2 ANQGSEA.

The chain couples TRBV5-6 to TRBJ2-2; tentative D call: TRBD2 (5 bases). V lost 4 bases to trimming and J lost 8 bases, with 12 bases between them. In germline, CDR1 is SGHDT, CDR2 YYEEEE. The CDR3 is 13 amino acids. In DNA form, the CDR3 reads TGTGCCAGCAGCCGCTGGTCGGGGGGGGAGCTGTTTTTT. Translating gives CASSRWSGGELFF. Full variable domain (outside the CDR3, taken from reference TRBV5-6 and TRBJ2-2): DAGVTQSPTHLIKTRGQQVTLRCSPKSGHDTVSWYQQALGQGPQFIFQYYEEEERQRGNFPDRFSGHQFPNYSSELNVNALLLGDSALYLCASSRWSGGELFFGEGSRLTVL.

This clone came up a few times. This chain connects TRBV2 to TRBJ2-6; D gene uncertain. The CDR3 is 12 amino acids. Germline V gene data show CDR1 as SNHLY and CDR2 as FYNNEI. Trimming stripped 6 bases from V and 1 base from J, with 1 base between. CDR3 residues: CASRSGANVLTF. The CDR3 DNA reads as TGTGCCAGCAGGTCTGGGGCCAACGTCCTGACTTTC.

The CDR3 region has the DNA TGTGCCAGTAGTAGGGACCTCAGTCCCGGGGAGCTGTTTTTT. Translation gives CASSRDLSPGELFF. This chain connects TRBV19 to TRBJ2-2; D is perhaps TRBD1 or TRBD2 (5 bases each). The CDR3 covers 14 residues. Germline CDR1 LNHDA, CDR2 SQIVND (reference sequence). With 4 bases removed from V and 6 bases from J, the gap between germline ends came to 12 bases.

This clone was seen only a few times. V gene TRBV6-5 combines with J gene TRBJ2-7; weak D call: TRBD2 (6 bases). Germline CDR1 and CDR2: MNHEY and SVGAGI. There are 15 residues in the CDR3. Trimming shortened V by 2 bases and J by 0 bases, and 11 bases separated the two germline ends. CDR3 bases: TGTGCCAGCAGTTACGCGGGGAAGGACTCCTACGAGCAGTACTTC. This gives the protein CASSYAGKDSYEQYF.

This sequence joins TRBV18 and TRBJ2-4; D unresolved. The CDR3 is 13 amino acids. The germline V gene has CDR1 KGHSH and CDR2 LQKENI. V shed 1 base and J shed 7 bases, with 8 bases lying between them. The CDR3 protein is CASSPLVSNIQYF. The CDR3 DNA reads TGTGCCAGCTCACCACTTGTATCGAACATTCAGTACTTC.